The rows below give T cell receptor beta chains drawn from one sample of a study of radiotherapy plus CTLA-4 blockade in lung cancer. Profiling relied on immunoSEQ multiplex PCR, and the TCRdb table lists in-frame clones only, not all of them. The sample contains about 60,000 clones, 77% of which appear only once. The source was peripheral blood, collected from a patient treated with radiotherapy plus ipilimumab. The receptors here all came from a human donor with non-small cell lung cancer who had a partial response to radiotherapy plus ipilimumab. Both conserved end residues are part of each CDR3. D genes are given only for firm matches. Some rows mark clone size as missing; the rest say once, few, many or name a class of expanded clone.

V	D	size	J	DNA	CDR3
TRBV4-1	-	-	TRBJ2-7	TGCGCCAGCAGCCTTCCCGCCAGGGACTCCTACGAGCAGTACTTC	CASSLPARDSYEQYF
TRBV6-1	TRBD1	medium-sized	TRBJ1-4	TGTGCCAGCTCACGGGACAGAACTAATGAAAAACTGTTTTTT	CASSRDRTNEKLFF
TRBV6-5	TRBD1	-	TRBJ1-6	TGTGCCAGCAGTAAGACAGGGACTAATTCACCCCTCCACTTT	CASSKTGTNSPLHF
TRBV19	TRBD1	-	TRBJ1-5	TGTGCCAGTAGCGAGACAGGGCGGCGTCAGCCCCAGCATTTT	CASSETGRRQPQHF
TRBV7-3	-	-	TRBJ2-3	TGTGCCAGCAGCCCCAGGGAACTCTCCACAGATACGCAGTATTTT	CASSPRELSTDTQYF
TRBV19	TRBD1	-	TRBJ1-3	TGTGCCAGTAGTAGGGACAGGATCTCTGGAAACACCATATATTTT	CASSRDRISGNTIYF
TRBV9	-	-	TRBJ2-7	TGTGCCAGCAGCGTAGGGACAGACCTCTACGAGCAGTACTTC	CASSVGTDLYEQYF
TRBV5-4	TRBD1	-	TRBJ2-2	TGTGCCAGCAGCTTGGTGACAGGGGGCACCGGGGAGCTGTTTTTT	CASSLVTGGTGELFF
TRBV29-1	-	-	TRBJ2-6	TGCAGCGTTGAAGCCTTAGGAGCTGGGGCCAACGTCCTGACTTTC	CSVEALGAGANVLTF
TRBV4-3	TRBD1	-	TRBJ2-1	TGCGCCAGCAGCCAATTCATAGCCGGGACAGGGGAATACAATGAGCAGTTCTTC	CASSQFIAGTGEYNEQFF
TRBV14	-	-	TRBJ2-2	TGTGCCAGCAGCCTTCTGACAGGGAACACCGGGGAGCTGTTTTTT	CASSLLTGNTGELFF
TRBV18	TRBD1	-	TRBJ1-1	TGTGCCAGCTCACTACTAGGAACCGGGACAGCTAACACTGAAGCTTTCTTT	CASSLLGTGTANTEAFF
TRBV5-4	-	-	TRBJ1-1	TGTGCCGGCAGCACCAATGGGGGCAAGAACACTGAAGCTTTCTTT	CAGSTNGGKNTEAFF
TRBV6-6	TRBD1	-	TRBJ1-2	TGTGCCAGCAGGGGGGATACAGGGGACTATGGCTACACCTTC	CASRGDTGDYGYTF
TRBV7-2	-	-	TRBJ2-3	TGTGCCAGCAGCTTAGGGCCGCGGGATACGCAGTATTTT	CASSLGPRDTQYF
TRBV15	-	-	TRBJ1-3	TGTGCCACCAGCAGAGATCCTAGCGTCGGAAACACCATATATTTT	CATSRDPSVGNTIYF
TRBV6-5	-	-	TRBJ1-4	TGTGCCAGCAGCCCTGTCCCGTTCGCTAATGAAAAACTGTTTTTT	CASSPVPFANEKLFF
TRBV5-1	TRBD1	-	TRBJ2-5	TGCGCCAGCAGCCCCACAGGGGGCGAAGAGACCCAGTACTTC	CASSPTGGEETQYF
TRBV7-2	-	-	TRBJ1-3	TGTGCCAGCAGCCCGGCCGCAGGGCAGAGCTCTGGAAACACCATATATTTT	CASSPAAGQSSGNTIYF
TRBV6-5	TRBD1	-	TRBJ1-6	TGTGCCAGCAGGAGAGGGACAGGGATTTCACCCCTCCACTTT	CASRRGTGISPLHF
TRBV7-2	TRBD1	-	TRBJ1-5	TGTGCCAGCAGCTCGACAGGGGGAGACAATCAGCCCCAGCATTTT	CASSSTGGDNQPQHF
TRBV7-3	TRBD1	-	TRBJ2-1	TGTGCCAGCAGCTTCGGGACAGATGAGCAGTTCTTC	CASSFGTDEQFF
TRBV9	-	-	TRBJ1-4	TGTGCCAGCAGCCCAAATCCAGGGGCAAATGAAAAACTGTTTTTT	CASSPNPGANEKLFF
TRBV6-1	-	-	TRBJ2-7	TGTGCCAGCAGTGACCCCCCGACAGCTATCTACGAGCAGTACTTC	CASSDPPTAIYEQYF
TRBV5-6	-	few	TRBJ2-1	TGTGCCAGCAGCTTGGGAACAGTCCCAGGGTTCTTC	CASSLGTVPGFF
TRBV9	TRBD2	-	TRBJ2-3	TGTGCCAGCAGCGTAGCGGCGGGGGGGCTCCAAGATACGCAGTATTTT	CASSVAAGGLQDTQYF
TRBV2	-	-	TRBJ2-2	TGTGCCAGCTCCGCGGCGAACACCGGGGAGCTGTTTTTT	CASSAANTGELFF
TRBV6-4	TRBD2	-	TRBJ2-1	TGTGCCAGCAGTGCAGAAGCGGGGGCGTTTAATGAGCAGTTCTTC	CASSAEAGAFNEQFF
TRBV2	TRBD1	-	TRBJ2-7	TGTGCCAGCAGTGGAGATCGGGACAGGGAATCCTACGAGCAGTACTTC	CASSGDRDRESYEQYF
TRBV6-1	-	-	TRBJ1-5	TGTGCCAGCACCGAGACCCGCGGGTTAAATCAGCCCCAGCATTTT	CASTETRGLNQPQHF
TRBV7-9	-	few	TRBJ1-5	TGTGCCAGCAGCTTAGGGGGGGGGCCACGGGGCAATCAGCCCCAGCATTTT	CASSLGGGPRGNQPQHF
TRBV19	-	-	TRBJ2-1	TGTGCCAGTAGCCCTCCGACTCGGGGTGAGCAGTTCTTC	CASSPPTRGEQFF
TRBV14	TRBD1	-	TRBJ2-7	TGTGCCAGCAGCCAAGAACAGGGGCTGTTTGTAGAGCAGTACTTC	CASSQEQGLFVEQYF
TRBV11-2	-	-	TRBJ1-4	TGTGCCAGCAGCTCGACAGCTAATTTTAATGAAAAACTGTTTTTT	CASSSTANFNEKLFF
TRBV6-1	-	-	TRBJ2-2	TGTGCCAGCAGTGATCTAGCAAGCACCGGGGAGCTGTTTTTT	CASSDLASTGELFF
TRBV6-1	-	-	TRBJ2-1	TGTGCCAGTCTTAGGACAGAAAGATACAATGAGCAGTTCTTC	CASLRTERYNEQFF
TRBV11-2	-	-	TRBJ1-2	TGTGCCAGCAGCTTGGGGATCAGGGATAACTATGGCTACACCTTC	CASSLGIRDNYGYTF
TRBV6-5	-	-	TRBJ1-3	TGTGCCAGCAGTTTGACAGAAGGAAACACCATATATTTT	CASSLTEGNTIYF
TRBV5-4	-	-	TRBJ1-1	TGTGCCAGCAGCTTGGCCGGGGGGGGCGCTGAAGCTTTCTTT	CASSLAGGGAEAFF
TRBV27	-	many	TRBJ2-1	TGTGCCAGCAGTTTGCCCGGGTTTGGTGAGCAGTTCTTC	CASSLPGFGEQFF
TRBV7-6	-	-	TRBJ2-7	TGTGCCAGCAGCTTAGAAGGGGTCCTGGGGTACGAGCAGTACTTC	CASSLEGVLGYEQYF
TRBV5-1	-	-	TRBJ1-5	TGCGCCAGCAGAGGAGGAGGAGAATATAGCAATCAGCCCCAGCATTTT	CASRGGGEYSNQPQHF